This T cell receptor beta chain emerged from a study of cytomegalovirus exposure and HLA in healthy donors. As for the study in general: Out of 398 genotyped donors, roughly 83% belonged to the Caucasian-associated ancestry cluster.

Comment on this clone: Its antigen is undetermined.

Germline values: CDR1 KGHSH, CDR2 LQKENI. CDR3 length equals 14 residues. Trimming took off 6 bases at V and 5 bases at J, with 16 bases between the two ends. Use of 60 Vbeta and 13 Jbeta primers characterized the PCR. Clones were read by immunoSEQ multiplex PCR, and TCRdb kept only the in-frame ones, dropping some. In the table there are under 150,000 clones, about 86% of which are singletons. The study's findings and limits: Researchers reported in a later analysis that a missense DCLRE1C variant was tied to TCR beta V- and J-gene trimming. Sequencing likely caused a cluster of highly shared sequence variants.

This TCR was sampled from a man aged 18 to 35 in good health and CMV-seronegative. This chain connects TRBV18 to TRBJ1-1, with D hard to call. What was sequenced was PBMCs. The chain's CDR3 is CASSPREGRTEAFF. Written as DNA, the CDR3 is TGTGCCAGCTCCCCCCGGGAGGGTCGGACTGAAGCTTTCTTT.